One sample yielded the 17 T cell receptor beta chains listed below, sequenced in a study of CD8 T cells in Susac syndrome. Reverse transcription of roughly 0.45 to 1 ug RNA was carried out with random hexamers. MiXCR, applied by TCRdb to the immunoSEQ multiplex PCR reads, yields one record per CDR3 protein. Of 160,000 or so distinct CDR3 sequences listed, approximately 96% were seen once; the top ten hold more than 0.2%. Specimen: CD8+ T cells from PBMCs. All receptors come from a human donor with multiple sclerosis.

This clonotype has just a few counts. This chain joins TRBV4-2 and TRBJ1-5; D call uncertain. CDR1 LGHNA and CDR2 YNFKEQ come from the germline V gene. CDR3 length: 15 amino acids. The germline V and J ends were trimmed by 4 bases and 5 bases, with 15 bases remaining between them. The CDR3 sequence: CASSPAPLGDQPQHF. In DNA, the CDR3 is TGTGCCAGCAGCCCAGCTCCTTTGGGCGATCAGCCCCAGCATTTT.

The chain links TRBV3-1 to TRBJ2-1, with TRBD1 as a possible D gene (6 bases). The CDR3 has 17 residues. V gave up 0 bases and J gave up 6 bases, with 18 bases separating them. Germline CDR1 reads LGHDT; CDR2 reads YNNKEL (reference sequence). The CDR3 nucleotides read TGTGCCAGCAGCCAAGATTCTATTACAGGGATGGGCAATGAGCAGTTCTTC. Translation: CASSQDSITGMGNEQFF.

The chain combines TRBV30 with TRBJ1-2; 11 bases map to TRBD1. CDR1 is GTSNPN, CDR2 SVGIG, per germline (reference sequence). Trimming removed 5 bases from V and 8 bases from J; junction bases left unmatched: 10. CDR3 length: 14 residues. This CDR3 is CAWDEPGQGVGYTF. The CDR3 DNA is TGTGCCTGGGACGAACCGGGACAGGGGGTAGGCTACACCTTC.

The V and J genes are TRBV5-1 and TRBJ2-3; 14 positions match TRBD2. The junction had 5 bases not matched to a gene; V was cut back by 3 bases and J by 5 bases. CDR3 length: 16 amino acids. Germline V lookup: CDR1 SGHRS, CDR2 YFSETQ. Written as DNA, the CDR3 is TGCGCCAGCAGCTGGACTAGCGGGGGGCCGATAGATACGCAGTATTTT. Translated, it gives CASSWTSGGPIDTQYF.

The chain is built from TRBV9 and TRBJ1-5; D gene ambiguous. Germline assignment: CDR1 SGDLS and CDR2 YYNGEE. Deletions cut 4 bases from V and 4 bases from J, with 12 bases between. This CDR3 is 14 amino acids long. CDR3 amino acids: CASSLGDGNQPQHF. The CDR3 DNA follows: TGTGCCAGCAGCCTCGGCGACGGAAATCAGCCCCAGCATTTT.

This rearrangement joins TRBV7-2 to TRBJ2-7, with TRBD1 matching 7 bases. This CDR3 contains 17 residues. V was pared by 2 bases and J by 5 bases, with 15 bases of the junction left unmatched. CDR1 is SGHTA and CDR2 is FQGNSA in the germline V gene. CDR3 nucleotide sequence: TGTGCCAGCAGCTTATCCTCACGACGACAGGGCGTCAACGAGCAGTACTTC. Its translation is CASSLSSRRQGVNEQYF.

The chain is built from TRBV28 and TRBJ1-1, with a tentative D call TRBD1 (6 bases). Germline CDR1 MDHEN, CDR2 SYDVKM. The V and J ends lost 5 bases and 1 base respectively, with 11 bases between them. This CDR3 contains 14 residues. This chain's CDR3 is CASSPIRGNTEAFF. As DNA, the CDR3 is TGTGCCAGCAGTCCCATCAGGGGGAACACTGAAGCTTTCTTT.

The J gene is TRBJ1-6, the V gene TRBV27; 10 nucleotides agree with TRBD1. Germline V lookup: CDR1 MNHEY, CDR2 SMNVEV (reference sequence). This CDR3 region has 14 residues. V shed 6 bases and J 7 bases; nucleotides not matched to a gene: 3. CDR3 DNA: TGTGCCAGCAGCCCGGGACAGGGGAATTCACCCCTCCACTTT. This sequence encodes CASSPGQGNSPLHF.

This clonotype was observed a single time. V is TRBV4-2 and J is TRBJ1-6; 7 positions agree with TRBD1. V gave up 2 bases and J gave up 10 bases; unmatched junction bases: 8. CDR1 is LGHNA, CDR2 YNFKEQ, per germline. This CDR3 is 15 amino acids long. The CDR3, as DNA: TGTGCCAGCAGCCAACGACAGGGTCAGGGATCACCCCTCCACTTT. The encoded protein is CASSQRQGQGSPLHF.

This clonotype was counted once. Here the CDR3 reads CATSSPGTGSKGEQYF. CDR3 DNA sequence: TGTGCCACCAGCAGCCCTGGCACAGGGTCTAAGGGCGAGCAGTACTTC. The rearrangement uses TRBV15 and TRBJ2-7; maybe TRBD1 (6 bases). Germline V gives CDR1 LNHNV, CDR2 YYDKDF (reference sequence). Trimming removed 3 bases from V and 6 bases from J, with 21 bases in between. This CDR3 is 16 amino acids long.

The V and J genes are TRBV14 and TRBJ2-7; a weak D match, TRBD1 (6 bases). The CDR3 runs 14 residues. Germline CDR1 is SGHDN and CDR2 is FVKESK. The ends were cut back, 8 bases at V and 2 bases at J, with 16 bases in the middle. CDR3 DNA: TGTGCCAGCGGGGGACATATCCCTCCCTACGAGCAGTACTTC. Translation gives CASGGHIPPYEQYF.

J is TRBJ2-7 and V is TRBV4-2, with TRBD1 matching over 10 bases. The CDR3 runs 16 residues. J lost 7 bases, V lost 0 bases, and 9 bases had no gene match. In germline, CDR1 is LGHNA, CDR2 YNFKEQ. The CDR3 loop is CASSQDRTGGSNEQYF. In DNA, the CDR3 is TGTGCCAGCAGCCAAGATCGGACAGGGGGTTCCAATGAGCAGTACTTC.

The CDR3: CASRAVGGRAEAFF. The CDR3 coding sequence is TGTGCCAGCAGGGCGGTAGGAGGGAGAGCTGAAGCTTTCTTT. The rearrangement links TRBV28 to TRBJ1-1; D is unresolved. V gave up 6 bases and J gave up 6 bases, with 17 bases separating them. The CDR3 contains 14 residues. Looked up from germline, CDR1 is MDHEN and CDR2 is SYDVKM.

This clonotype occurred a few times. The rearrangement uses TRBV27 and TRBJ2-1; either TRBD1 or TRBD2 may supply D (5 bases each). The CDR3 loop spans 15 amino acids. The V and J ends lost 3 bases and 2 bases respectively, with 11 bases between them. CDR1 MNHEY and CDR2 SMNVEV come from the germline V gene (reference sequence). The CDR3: CASSLGVGAYNEQFF. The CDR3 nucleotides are TGTGCCAGCAGTTTGGGGGTGGGGGCCTACAATGAGCAGTTCTTC.

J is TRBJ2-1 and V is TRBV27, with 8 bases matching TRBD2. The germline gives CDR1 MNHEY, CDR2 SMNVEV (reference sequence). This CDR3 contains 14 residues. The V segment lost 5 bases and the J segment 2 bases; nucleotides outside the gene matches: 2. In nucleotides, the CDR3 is TGTGCCAGCAGTCGGGGGGGACCCTACAATGAGCAGTTCTTC. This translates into CASSRGGPYNEQFF.

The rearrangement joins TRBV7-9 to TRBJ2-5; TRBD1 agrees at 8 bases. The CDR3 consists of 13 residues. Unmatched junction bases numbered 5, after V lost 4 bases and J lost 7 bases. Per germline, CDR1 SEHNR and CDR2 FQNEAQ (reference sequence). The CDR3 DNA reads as TGTGCCAGCAGCTCCGGGACAGGCCGGACCCAGTACTTC. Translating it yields CASSSGTGRTQYF.

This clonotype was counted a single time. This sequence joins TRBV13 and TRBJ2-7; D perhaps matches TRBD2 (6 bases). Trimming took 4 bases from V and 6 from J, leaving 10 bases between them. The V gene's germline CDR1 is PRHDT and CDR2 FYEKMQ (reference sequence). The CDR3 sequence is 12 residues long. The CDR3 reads CASSSKGLEQYF. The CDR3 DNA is TGTGCCAGCAGCTCCAAGGGACTCGAGCAGTACTTC.